The following is a T cell receptor (beta chain) sequence with its context. Its antigen remains unidentified. Within one base of it there is no much larger clone, and no base qualities were kept. The donors were 40 or so Caucasian individuals from Russia, aged about 6 to 100 years, who were systemically healthy. Around 9.7 milliliters of peripheral blood were collected from each donor into EDTA-treated Vacutainer tubes. PBMCs were isolated by Ficoll-Paque density-gradient centrifugation, with at least 6 million obtained per sample. Total RNA was extracted from PBMCs with Trizol reagent, with at least 5.5 micrograms obtained per sample. For every donor, an aliquot of PBMCs went through flow cytometry to measure the percentages of naive CD45RAhigh/CD27high T cells. V sheds 12 bases and J sheds 3 bases, leaving 20 bases between their ends. Taken from cysteine to phenylalanine, the CDR3 has 16 residues. The DNA shown is the 48-base CDR3, in frame from base 1. In the germline V gene, CDR1 corresponds to KGHDR and CDR2 to SFDVKD.

The data were obtained in a study of blood T cells in healthy people across ages (dated by TCRdb to about 2015). As for the study more broadly: In model experiments, roughly one uniquely barcoded TCR beta cDNA molecule per two T cells was captured by template switching. The donors were divided into four age groups: young (average around 17 years), middle-aged (about 40), aged (about 60) and long-lived (82). To avoid experimental bias, donors of different ages were distributed randomly across sequencing lanes. Using deep sequencing normalized with unique cDNA molecular identifiers, the study measured how TCR beta repertoire diversity changes with age. The study analyzed two additional independent replicas of 1 million unique cDNA reads from the same blood draw for two donors, one aged 18 to 30 and one aged 80 or older.

The protocol used for the library was 5' RACE. Sequencing instrument: Illumina HiSeq 2500. A second PCR of roughly 7 to 11 cycles was run with a J-beta primer mix and a sample-barcoded 5' primer. Each TCR beta cDNA molecule received a unique molecular identifier from a template-switch 5' adaptor carrying 12 random nucleotides. At least 2.5 million CDR3-containing paired-end reads were obtained from each sample. All of the RNA was converted into first-strand cDNA using the Mint cDNA synthesis kit, with a TRBC-specific oligonucleotide serving as the primer. After uracil-DNA glycosylase treatment, a first 18-cycle PCR used universal primers M1SS and BC2_uni_R on all cDNA. The study's own analysis went as follows. Normalization of each sample was performed by random selection of 1 million high-quality reads, each carrying a distinct molecular identifier. Instead of being binned into consensus sequences, reads that shared molecular identifiers were thrown out. CDR3 identification, clonotype clustering and error correction used MiTCR with a Q25 quality threshold and the strictest error-elimination algorithm. A nonparametric unseen species model with Euler transformation was used to estimate a lower bound on total TCR beta diversity. The public sequencing data were trimmed at Q25 with fastp and processed into clonotypes with MiXCR by TCRdb, which kept only in-frame beta chains. Each CDR3 protein appears once, grouped with its most common genes and DNA. The V and J calls shown here were made by TCRdb, not taken from the authors' results. This sample holds around 580,000 distinct CDR3 sequences; roughly 48% were observed only once. The ten top clones hold 20% to 25% of the sample.

What the authors observed across the whole study: The long-lived group showed more naive CD4+ T cells, fewer expanded clones and increased TCR diversity than the aged group, suggesting age selection. Estimates of total diversity from one million sequenced T cells were regarded as lower bounds and underestimates. There was a strong correlation between observed TCR beta diversity and the percentage of naive T cells measured by flow cytometry. Observed TCR beta diversity per million T cells fell roughly linearly with age, and a significant reduction was already apparent by age roughly 40. Because donor CMV infection status was unknown, age-related changes in expanded clonotypes were potentially confounded. Bulk unsorted PBMC profiling prevented conclusive comparison of naive and antigen-experienced compartments.

Sequenced input: blood. The sequence was collected from an elderly man in good health. The sequence joins TRBV24-1 to TRBJ2-6; the D gene is unclear. In nucleotide form, the sequence is TGTGCCGTGCAGGTGAGCTCCCTCTGTGGGGCCAACGTCCTGACTTTC. It encodes CAVQVSSLCGANVLTF.